This TCR beta chain stems from a study of cytomegalovirus exposure and HLA in healthy donors. Profiling relied on immunoSEQ multiplex PCR, and the TCRdb table lists in-frame clones only, not all of them. The sample consists of some 240,000 clones, around 78% of them appearing once. The clonotype originates from a young woman in good health and CMV-seronegative. The sample taken for sequencing was PBMCs.

The chain's CDR3 is CASTQGFGYTF. The CDR3 DNA reads TGTGCCAGCACACAGGGGTTTGGCTACACCTTC. V gene TRBV6-5 combines with J gene TRBJ1-2; 7 bases line up with TRBD1. CDR3 length: 11 amino acids. In germline, CDR1 is MNHEY, CDR2 SVGAGI. Trimming took 7 bases from V and 7 from J; bases not matched to a gene: 3.